Listed below are T cell receptor beta chains from one sample, sequenced in a study of PD-L1 blockade in urothelial cancer. Sequenced by immunoSEQ multiplex PCR; TCRdb stores in-frame clones only, minus some. The sample yields about 36,000 clones, about four fifths seen once. Source: PBMCs, taken around atezolizumab (anti-PD-L1) treatment. Every receptor here comes from a middle-aged man with urothelial cancer. Each CDR3 is given with its conserved first and last residue. Each record gives: D gene, clone size, V gene, J gene, CDR3 DNA, CDR3 protein. D genes are given only for firm matches. Only part of the rows carry a size: once, few, many, or a class if the clone is expanded.

d_call: NA
clone_size: NA
v_call: TRBV5-1
j_call: TRBJ2-5
cdr3_nt: TGCGCCAGCAGCCGCAGCGGGTGGGAAGAGACCCAGTACTTC
cdr3_aa: CASSRSGWEETQYF

d_call: NA
clone_size: NA
v_call: TRBV12-5
j_call: TRBJ1-1
cdr3_nt: TGTGCTAGTGGATTTGGGACTGGAGTCACGGCTGAAGCTTTCTTT
cdr3_aa: CASGFGTGVTAEAFF

d_call: TRBD2
clone_size: NA
v_call: TRBV12-5
j_call: TRBJ2-3
cdr3_nt: TGTGCTAGTGGTTTGGGCCCGACTAGCGGCACAGATACGCAGTATTTT
cdr3_aa: CASGLGPTSGTDTQYF

d_call: NA
clone_size: once
v_call: TRBV19
j_call: TRBJ1-3
cdr3_nt: TGTGCCAGTAGTCCTTCTGGAAACACCATATATTTT
cdr3_aa: CASSPSGNTIYF

d_call: TRBD2
clone_size: NA
v_call: TRBV28
j_call: TRBJ2-5
cdr3_nt: TGTGCCAGCGTTAGACTAGCGGAAGAGACCCAGTACTTC
cdr3_aa: CASVRLAEETQYF

d_call: NA
clone_size: once
v_call: TRBV18
j_call: TRBJ2-5
cdr3_nt: TGTGCCAGCTCACCACCCGCCGGGGGGACCCAGTACTTC
cdr3_aa: CASSPPAGGTQYF

d_call: NA
clone_size: few
v_call: TRBV30
j_call: TRBJ1-1
cdr3_nt: TGTGCCTGGAGTGTAATCGCGGGGATCACGAACACTGAAGCTTTCTTT
cdr3_aa: CAWSVIAGITNTEAFF

d_call: TRBD2
clone_size: NA
v_call: TRBV5-1
j_call: TRBJ2-3
cdr3_nt: TGCGCCAGCAGCTTGGAGGGTAGCGGGAGAGGTTTGAAAGATACGCAGTATTTT
cdr3_aa: CASSLEGSGRGLKDTQYF

d_call: TRBD2
clone_size: NA
v_call: TRBV30
j_call: TRBJ2-2
cdr3_nt: TGTGCCTGGAGTCGAGGATTATGGACTAGCGGGAGCCAATCAGACGGGGAGCTGTTTTTT
cdr3_aa: CAWSRGLWTSGSQSDGELFF

d_call: TRBD2
clone_size: NA
v_call: TRBV6-4
j_call: TRBJ2-7
cdr3_nt: TGTGCCAGCAGTGTCCAACCCCTAGCGGGAGGGCCGTACGAGCAGTACTTC
cdr3_aa: CASSVQPLAGGPYEQYF

d_call: TRBD1
clone_size: few
v_call: TRBV11-2
j_call: TRBJ1-1
cdr3_nt: TGTGCCAGCAGCCTGGGGACAGGGCCAACGGGAGCTTTCTTT
cdr3_aa: CASSLGTGPTGAFF

d_call: NA
clone_size: NA
v_call: TRBV6-1
j_call: TRBJ1-2
cdr3_nt: TGTGCCAGCACCTCGGGACTCTATGGCTACACCTTC
cdr3_aa: CASTSGLYGYTF

d_call: NA
clone_size: few
v_call: TRBV18
j_call: TRBJ1-1
cdr3_nt: TGTGCCAGCTCACCAGAAAGCACCGACAGGATGGATTTCTTT
cdr3_aa: CASSPESTDRMDFF

d_call: TRBD1
clone_size: NA
v_call: TRBV27
j_call: TRBJ2-2
cdr3_nt: TGTGCCAGCAGTTTCAGACCTAGAGGACAGGGGAAGACCGGGGAGCTGTTTTTT
cdr3_aa: CASSFRPRGQGKTGELFF

d_call: TRBD1
clone_size: NA
v_call: TRBV9
j_call: TRBJ1-1
cdr3_nt: TGTGCCAGCAGCCCAGGGACAGGGTACACTGAAGCTTTCTTT
cdr3_aa: CASSPGTGYTEAFF

d_call: TRBD1
clone_size: NA
v_call: TRBV20-1
j_call: TRBJ1-2
cdr3_nt: TGCAGTGCGAGGACAGGGGGAGGCTACACCTTC
cdr3_aa: CSARTGGGYTF

d_call: TRBD1
clone_size: NA
v_call: TRBV10-3
j_call: TRBJ1-1
cdr3_nt: TGTGCCATCAGGTCTGACAGGGCCACTGAAGCTTTCTTT
cdr3_aa: CAIRSDRATEAFF

d_call: TRBD1
clone_size: NA
v_call: TRBV11-3
j_call: TRBJ1-5
cdr3_nt: TGTGCCAGCAGACAATGGGACAGCTCATATAGCAATCAGCCCCAGCATTTT
cdr3_aa: CASRQWDSSYSNQPQHF

d_call: NA
clone_size: NA
v_call: TRBV21-1
j_call: TRBJ2-2
cdr3_nt: TGTGCCAGCACCCCTCGCAGGGCCCGATACACCGGGGAGCTGTTTTTT
cdr3_aa: CASTPRRARYTGELFF

d_call: NA
clone_size: once
v_call: TRBV6-5
j_call: TRBJ2-7
cdr3_nt: TGTGCCAGCAGTTACAGGCAGGGTCCCTACGAGCAGTACTTC
cdr3_aa: CASSYRQGPYEQYF

d_call: NA
clone_size: NA
v_call: TRBV29-1
j_call: TRBJ1-2
cdr3_nt: TGCAGCGTTGACGATGGCTACACCTTC
cdr3_aa: CSVDDGYTF

d_call: TRBD2
clone_size: few
v_call: TRBV11-3
j_call: TRBJ2-7
cdr3_nt: TGTGCCAGCAGCCATAGCGGGAGGTTCTACGAGCAGTACTTC
cdr3_aa: CASSHSGRFYEQYF

d_call: TRBD1
clone_size: NA
v_call: TRBV7-2
j_call: TRBJ2-1
cdr3_nt: TGTGCCAGCAGCCCCCGACAGGGCGCCAATGAGCAGTTCTTC
cdr3_aa: CASSPRQGANEQFF

d_call: NA
clone_size: NA
v_call: TRBV6-5
j_call: TRBJ2-7
cdr3_nt: TGTGCCAGCAGTTACTCGAACAGGGACGAGCAGTACTTC
cdr3_aa: CASSYSNRDEQYF

d_call: TRBD1
clone_size: NA
v_call: TRBV9
j_call: TRBJ1-2
cdr3_nt: TGTGCCAGCAGCGTTGGGACAGCCGGCTACACCTTC
cdr3_aa: CASSVGTAGYTF

d_call: TRBD1
clone_size: NA
v_call: TRBV28
j_call: TRBJ1-2
cdr3_nt: TGTGCCAGCAGGGGACCCGGGACAGGGGGCGCCTGGTATGGCTACACCTTC
cdr3_aa: CASRGPGTGGAWYGYTF

d_call: NA
clone_size: NA
v_call: TRBV9
j_call: TRBJ2-7
cdr3_nt: TGTGCCAGCAGCGTAGGGTCTAGCGTAGACGAGCAGTACTTC
cdr3_aa: CASSVGSSVDEQYF